The present TCR beta chain was sequenced within a study of blood T cells in healthy people across ages. Next came a second PCR, run for roughly 6 to 11 cycles, which used a sample-barcoded 5' primer along with a J-beta primer mix. TCRdb passed the 5' RACE reads through MiXCR, listing each CDR3 protein once. This table has over 600,000 distinct CDR3 sequences, around half appearing once. From germline, CDR1 is SGHRS and CDR2 YFSETQ. With 7 bases clipped from V and 7 bases from J, the junction kept 8 bases outside the gene matches. The CDR3 runs 13 residues. V gene TRBV5-1 combines with J gene TRBJ1-2, with 9 bases lining up with TRBD1. This TCR came from a man older than 75 in good health. The sequenced sample consisted of blood. CDR3 in DNA: TGCGCCAGCGGCCCGGGACAGGGATTTGGCTACACCTTC. This encodes CASGPGQGFGYTF. The entire variable domain, with the rest obtained from reference TRBV5-1 and TRBJ1-2, is as follows: KAGVTQTPRYLIKTRGQQVTLSCSPISGHRSVSWYQQTPGQGLQFLFEYFSETQRNKGNFPGRFSGRQFSNSRSEMNVSTLELGDSALYLCASGPGQGFGYTFGSGTRLTVV.